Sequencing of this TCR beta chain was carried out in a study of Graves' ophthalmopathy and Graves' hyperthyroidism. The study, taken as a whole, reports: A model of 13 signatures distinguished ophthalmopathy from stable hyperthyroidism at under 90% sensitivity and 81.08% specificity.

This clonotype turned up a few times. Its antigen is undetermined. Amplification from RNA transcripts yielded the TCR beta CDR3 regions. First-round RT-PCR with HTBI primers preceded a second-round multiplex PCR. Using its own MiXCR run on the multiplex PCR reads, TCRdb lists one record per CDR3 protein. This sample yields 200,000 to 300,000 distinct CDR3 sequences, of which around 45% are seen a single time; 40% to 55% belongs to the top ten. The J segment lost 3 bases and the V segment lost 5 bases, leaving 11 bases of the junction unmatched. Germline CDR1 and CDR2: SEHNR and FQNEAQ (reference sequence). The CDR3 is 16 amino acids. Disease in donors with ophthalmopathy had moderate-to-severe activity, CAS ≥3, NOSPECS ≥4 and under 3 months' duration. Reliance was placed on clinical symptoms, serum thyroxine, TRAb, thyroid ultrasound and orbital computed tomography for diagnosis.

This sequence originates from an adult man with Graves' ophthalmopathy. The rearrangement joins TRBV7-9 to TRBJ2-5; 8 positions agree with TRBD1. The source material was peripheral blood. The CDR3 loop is CASSPLGTGVEETQYF. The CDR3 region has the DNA TGTGCCAGCAGCCCACTCGGGACAGGTGTCGAAGAGACCCAGTACTTC.